This T cell receptor (beta chain) originates from a study of blood T cells in healthy people across ages. In this sample, this clonotype turned up a few times. The junction had 5 bases not matched to a gene; V was cut back by 5 bases and J by 6 bases. Germline loops: CDR1 SGHRS, CDR2 YFSETQ. The CDR3 totals 14 residues. Then a second PCR, running roughly 7 to 11 cycles, was carried out with a sample-barcoded 5' primer and a J-beta primer mix. Every cDNA molecule carried a tag from a template-switch adaptor bearing 12 random nucleotides. TCRdb re-analysed the 5' RACE reads in MiXCR, keeping a single row per CDR3 protein. The sample carries 710,000 or so distinct CDR3 sequences, roughly 20% recorded once.

The chain uses TRBV5-1 and TRBJ2-1, with 10 bases fitting TRBD1. This clonotype was obtained from a man in his 70s in good health. Sequenced: blood. This CDR3 is CASRTGQGFNEQFF. The CDR3 region has the DNA TGCGCCAGCAGGACGGGACAGGGGTTCAATGAGCAGTTCTTC.